This T cell receptor (beta chain) emerged from a study of a mutant IDH1 vaccine in newly diagnosed glioma. Across the study: Visits V12 and V13 fell at weeks 35 and 47, respectively.

The protocol was immunoSEQ multiplex PCR, while the TCRdb copy is restricted to in-frame clones and leaves out a portion. The sample includes about 68,000 clones, roughly 80% seen only once; the top ten take around 12%. Note on this clone: Its antigen is not identified.

The time point is: week 35, safety follow-up. Vaccine doses each comprised 300 ug of mutant IDH1 20-mer peptide, with topical imiquimod. CDR3 length: 15 residues. V gave up 6 bases and J gave up 6 bases; unmatched junction bases: 6. CDR1 is MNHEY, CDR2 SMNVEV, per germline (reference sequence). This sequence joins TRBV27 and TRBJ1-5; 12 bases fit TRBD1. The source material was PBMCs, sampled from a glioma patient whose treatment included an IDH1 peptide vaccine. The TCR sequence derives from a man younger than 35 with glioma. CDR3: CASRLGQGATQPQHF. The DNA of the CDR3 is TGTGCCAGCAGACTGGGACAGGGGGCCACTCAGCCCCAGCATTTT.